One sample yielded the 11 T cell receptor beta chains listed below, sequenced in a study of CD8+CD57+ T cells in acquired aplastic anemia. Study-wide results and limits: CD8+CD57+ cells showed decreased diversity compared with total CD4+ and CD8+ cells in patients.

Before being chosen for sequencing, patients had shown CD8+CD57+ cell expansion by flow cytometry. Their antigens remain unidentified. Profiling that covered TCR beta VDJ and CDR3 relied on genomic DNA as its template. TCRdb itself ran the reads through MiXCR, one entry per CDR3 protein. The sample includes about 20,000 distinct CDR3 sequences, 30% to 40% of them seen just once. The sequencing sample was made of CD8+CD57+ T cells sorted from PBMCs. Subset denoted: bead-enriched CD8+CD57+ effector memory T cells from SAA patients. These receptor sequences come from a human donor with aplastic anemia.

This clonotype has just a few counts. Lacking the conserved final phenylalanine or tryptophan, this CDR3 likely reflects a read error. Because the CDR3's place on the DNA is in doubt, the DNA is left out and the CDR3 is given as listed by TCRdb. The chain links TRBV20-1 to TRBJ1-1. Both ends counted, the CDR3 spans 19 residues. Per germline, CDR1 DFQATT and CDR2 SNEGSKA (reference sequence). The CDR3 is CSARDPPVSGTRGTGHCQS.

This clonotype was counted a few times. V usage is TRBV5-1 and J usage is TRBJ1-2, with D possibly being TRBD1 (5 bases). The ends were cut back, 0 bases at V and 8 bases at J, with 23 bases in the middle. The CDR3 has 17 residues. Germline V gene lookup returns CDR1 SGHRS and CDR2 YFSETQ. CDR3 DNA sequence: TGCGCCAGCAGCTTGGGTCCGTCGGGCGACAGAGTGGGAGGCTACACCTTC. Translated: CASSLGPSGDRVGGYTF. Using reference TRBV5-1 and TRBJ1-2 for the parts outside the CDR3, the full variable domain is KAGVTQTPRYLIKTRGQQVTLSCSPISGHRSVSWYQQTPGQGLQFLFEYFSETQRNKGNFPGRFSGRQFSNSRSEMNVSTLELGDSALYLCASSLGPSGDRVGGYTFGSGTRLTVV.

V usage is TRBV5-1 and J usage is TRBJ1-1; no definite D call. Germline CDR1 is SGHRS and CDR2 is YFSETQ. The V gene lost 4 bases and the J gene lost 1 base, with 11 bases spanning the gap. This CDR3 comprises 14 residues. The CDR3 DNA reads TGCGCCAGCAGCGACCCTTCGGGGAACACTGAAGCTTTCTTT. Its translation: CASSDPSGNTEAFF.

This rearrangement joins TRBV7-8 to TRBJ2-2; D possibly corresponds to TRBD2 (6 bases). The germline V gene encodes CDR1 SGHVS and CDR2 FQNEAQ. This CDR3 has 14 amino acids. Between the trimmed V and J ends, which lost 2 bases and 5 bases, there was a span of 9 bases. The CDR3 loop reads CASSLSGRTGELFF. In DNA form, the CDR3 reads TGTGCCAGCAGCTTATCCGGGAGAACCGGGGAGCTGTTTTTT.

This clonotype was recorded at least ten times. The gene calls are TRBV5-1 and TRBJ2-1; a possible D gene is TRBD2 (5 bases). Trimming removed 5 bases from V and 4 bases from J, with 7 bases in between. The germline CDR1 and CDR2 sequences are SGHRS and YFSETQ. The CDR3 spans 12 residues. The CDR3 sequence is CASRSGYNEQFF. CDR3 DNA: TGCGCCAGCAGATCGGGGTACAATGAGCAGTTCTTC.

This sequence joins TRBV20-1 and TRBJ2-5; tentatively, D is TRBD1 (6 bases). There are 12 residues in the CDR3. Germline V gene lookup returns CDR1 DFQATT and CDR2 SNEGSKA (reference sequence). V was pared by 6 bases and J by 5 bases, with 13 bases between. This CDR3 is CSAVGQGETQYF. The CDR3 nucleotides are TGCAGTGCAGTAGGCCAGGGGGAGACCCAGTACTTC.

The CDR3 DNA follows: TGCAGTGCTAGAGATCCCCCCGTTAGCGGGACGCGGGGCACAGATCAGCCCCAGCATTTT. Translating gives CSARDPPVSGTRGTDQPQHF. V and J are TRBV20-1 and TRBJ1-5, with TRBD1 as a possible D gene (5 bases). Germline V gene data show CDR1 as DFQATT and CDR2 as SNEGSKA (reference sequence). The CDR3 has 20 residues. The V and J ends lost 0 bases and 5 bases respectively, with 29 bases between them.

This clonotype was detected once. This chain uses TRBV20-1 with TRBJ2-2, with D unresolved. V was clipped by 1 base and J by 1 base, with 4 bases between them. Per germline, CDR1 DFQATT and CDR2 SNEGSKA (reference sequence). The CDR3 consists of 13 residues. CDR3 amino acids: CSARGQNTGELFF. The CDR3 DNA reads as TGCAGTGCTAGAGGGCAGAACACCGGGGAGCTGTTTTTT.

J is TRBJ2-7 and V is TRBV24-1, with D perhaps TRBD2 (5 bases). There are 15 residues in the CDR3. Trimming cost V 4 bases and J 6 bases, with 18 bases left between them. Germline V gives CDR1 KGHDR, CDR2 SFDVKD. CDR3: CATSDPKWEIPEQYF. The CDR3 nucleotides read TGTGCCACCAGTGACCCTAAGTGGGAGATCCCCGAGCAGTACTTC.

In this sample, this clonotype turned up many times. In DNA, the CDR3 is TGTGCCAGCAGTTTAACTTACGGGACAGCCTCCTACAATGAGCAGTTCTTC. Residues: CASSLTYGTASYNEQFF. The chain carries TRBV27 and TRBJ2-1; 7 bases map to TRBD1. V was clipped by 2 bases and J by 0 bases; unmatched bases: 7. The CDR3 runs to 17 residues. Looked up from germline, CDR1 is MNHEY and CDR2 is SMNVEV (reference sequence).

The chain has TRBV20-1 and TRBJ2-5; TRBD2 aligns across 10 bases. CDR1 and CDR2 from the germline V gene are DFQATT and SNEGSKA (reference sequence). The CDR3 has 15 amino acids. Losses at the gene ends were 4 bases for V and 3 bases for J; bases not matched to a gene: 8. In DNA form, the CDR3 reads TGCAGTGCTACTCCTGCCACTAGCGGGGAAGAGACCCAGTACTTC. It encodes CSATPATSGEETQYF.